Following are 6 T cell receptor beta chains from one sample sequenced in a study of shared clonotypes between healthy human individuals. Generated by immunoSEQ multiplex PCR, the TCRdb table keeps only in-frame clones and is missing some. This sample has some 2,100,000 clones; 90% to 95% occur once, and the top ten carry around 1.7%. Naive CD8 cells, CD45RO-negative and positively selected for CCR7, excluded terminally differentiated effector memory CD45RA+ cells. The sequencing input was naive CD8+ T cells from PBMCs. These receptors were taken from a man aged 18 to 35 in good health. Some clones in this sample may be carry-over from other donors' samples.

As DNA, the CDR3 is TGTGCCAGCAGTGAACTAGCGGGAGGGCCTGACTCCTACAATGAGCAGTTCTTC. This codes for CASSELAGGPDSYNEQFF. The rearrangement links TRBV6-1 to TRBJ2-1; 12 bases align to TRBD2. Germline CDR1 is MNHNS and CDR2 is SASEGT. The CDR3 contains 18 residues. J was trimmed by 0 bases and V by 2 bases; bases with no gene match: 5.

The V gene is TRBV30, the J gene TRBJ1-2; D is possibly TRBD1 (6 bases). CDR1 is GTSNPN and CDR2 is SVGIG in the germline V gene (reference sequence). The CDR3 length is 14 residues. The V and J ends lost 3 bases and 4 bases respectively, with 15 bases between them. As DNA, the CDR3 is TGTGCCTGGAGCCTCTATGGGGGGCTCTATGGCTACACCTTC. This gives the protein CAWSLYGGLYGYTF.

This rearrangement joins TRBV28 to TRBJ2-1; tentatively, D is TRBD1 (5 bases). Germline V lookup: CDR1 MDHEN, CDR2 SYDVKM. V shed 6 bases and J shed 6 bases, with 15 bases lying between them. CDR3 size: 14 residues. The CDR3 DNA follows: TGTGCCAGCAGCCGCGGTCCAAGGGGCAATGAGCAGTTCTTC. This gives the protein CASSRGPRGNEQFF. The whole variable domain, remainder taken from reference TRBV28 and TRBJ2-1, is DVKVTQSSRYLVKRTGEKVFLECVQDMDHENMFWYRQDPGLGLRLIYFSYDVKMKEKGDIPEGYSVSREKKERFSLILESASTNQTSMYLCASSRGPRGNEQFFGPGTRLTVL.

The rearrangement links TRBV10-2 to TRBJ1-2; D might be TRBD1 (5 bases). V dropped 2 bases and J dropped 5 bases, with 12 bases sitting between them. From germline, CDR1 is WSHSY and CDR2 SAAADI. The CDR3 extends over 14 amino acids. Written as DNA, the CDR3 is TGCGCCAGCAGTGAGACAGTTGGGGGTTATGGCTACACCTTC. It yields the protein CASSETVGGYGYTF.

The chain combines TRBV11-1 with TRBJ2-5; D is possibly TRBD1 (6 bases). Germline loops: CDR1 SGHAT, CDR2 FQDESV (reference sequence). V was pared by 5 bases and J by 0 bases, with 22 bases between. The CDR3 extends over 18 amino acids. The CDR3, as DNA: TGTGCCAGCAGCCGTGGACTCCGGGACACCTTGTACCAAGAGACCCAGTACTTC. Translated: CASSRGLRDTLYQETQYF.

The rearrangement joins TRBV4-1 to TRBJ1-2; 8 nucleotides align to TRBD1. J gave up 5 bases and V 2 bases, and 16 bases lay outside the gene matches. The CDR3 covers 18 residues. Germline V gene data show CDR1 as MGHRA and CDR2 as YSYEKL. CDR3 bases: TGCGCCAGCAGCCAACCCGTCGGAGGGACAGGTGAGCCTTATGGCTACACCTTC. It is translated as CASSQPVGGTGEPYGYTF.